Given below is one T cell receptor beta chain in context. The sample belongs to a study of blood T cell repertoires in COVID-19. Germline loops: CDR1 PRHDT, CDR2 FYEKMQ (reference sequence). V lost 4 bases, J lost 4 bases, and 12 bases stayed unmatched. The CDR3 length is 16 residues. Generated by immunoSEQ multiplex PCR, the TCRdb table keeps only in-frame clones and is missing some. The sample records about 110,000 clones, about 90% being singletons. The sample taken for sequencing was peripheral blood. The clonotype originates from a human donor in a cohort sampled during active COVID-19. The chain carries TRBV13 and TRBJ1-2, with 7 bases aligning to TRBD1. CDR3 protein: CASSYTGTETRYGYTF. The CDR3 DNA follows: TGTGCCAGCAGCTACACCGGGACAGAAACTCGCTATGGCTACACCTTC.